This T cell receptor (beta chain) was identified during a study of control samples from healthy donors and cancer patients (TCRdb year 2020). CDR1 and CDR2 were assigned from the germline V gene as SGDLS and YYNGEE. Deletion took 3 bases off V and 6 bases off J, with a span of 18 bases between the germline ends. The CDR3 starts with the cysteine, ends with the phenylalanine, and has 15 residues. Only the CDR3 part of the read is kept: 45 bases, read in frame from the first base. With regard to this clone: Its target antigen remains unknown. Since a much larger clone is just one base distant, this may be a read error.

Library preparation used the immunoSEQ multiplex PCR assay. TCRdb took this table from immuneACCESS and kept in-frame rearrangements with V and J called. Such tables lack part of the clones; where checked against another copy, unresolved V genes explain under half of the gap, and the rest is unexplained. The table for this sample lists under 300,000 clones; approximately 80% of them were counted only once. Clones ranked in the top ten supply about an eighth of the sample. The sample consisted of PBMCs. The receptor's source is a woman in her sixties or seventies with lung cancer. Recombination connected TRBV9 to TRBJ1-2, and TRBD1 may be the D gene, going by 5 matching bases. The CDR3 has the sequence CASSAIGWGGNGYTF. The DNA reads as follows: TGTGCCAGCAGCGCAATTGGGTGGGGGGGTAATGGCTACACCTTC.